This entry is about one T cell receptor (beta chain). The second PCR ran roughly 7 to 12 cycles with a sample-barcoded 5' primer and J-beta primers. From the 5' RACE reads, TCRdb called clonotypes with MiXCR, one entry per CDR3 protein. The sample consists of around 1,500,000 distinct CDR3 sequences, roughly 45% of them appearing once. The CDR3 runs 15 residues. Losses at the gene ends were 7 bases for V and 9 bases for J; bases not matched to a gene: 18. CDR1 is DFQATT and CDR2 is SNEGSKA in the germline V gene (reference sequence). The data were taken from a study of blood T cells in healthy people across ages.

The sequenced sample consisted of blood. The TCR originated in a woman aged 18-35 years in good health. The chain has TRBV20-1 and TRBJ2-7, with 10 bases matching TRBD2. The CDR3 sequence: CSVPRGTSVEDGQYF. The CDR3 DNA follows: TGCAGTGTCCCAAGGGGGACTAGCGTAGAAGATGGGCAGTACTTC.